Sequencing of this T cell receptor beta chain was carried out in a study of T-cell memory formation after mild COVID-19. Study-wide results and limits: Among CD4+ contracting clones, most were CM and EM, and CD8+ ones EMRA. Later expanders leaned toward CD4+, whereas clones contracting from day 15 to 85 were balanced CD4/CD8.

The CDR3 totals 14 residues. V shed 3 bases, J shed 2 bases, and the junction held 2 bases outside the gene matches. CDR1 is SGHRS and CDR2 is YFSETQ in the germline V gene. TCRdb processed the 5' RACE reads anew with MiXCR; each CDR3 protein has one entry. The table has about 150,000 distinct CDR3 sequences, 31% seen once. This clonotype was detected only a few times. What it binds is unknown. The V and J genes are TRBV5-1 and TRBJ1-2, with 9 bases lining up with TRBD1. This receptor was obtained from an adult woman who had mild COVID-19 (a few samples of this study predate the infection). Cell type and time point are not known. Sequencing was done on a sample of PBMCs or a T cell subset sorted from them (not recorded which). CDR3 protein: CASSSTGGNYGYTF. Here the CDR3 DNA reads TGCGCCAGCAGCTCGACAGGGGGAAACTATGGCTACACCTTC.